One sample yielded the 31 T cell receptor beta chains listed below, sequenced in a study of chronic HIV infection and antiretroviral therapy. MiXCR, run by TCRdb on the 5' RACE reads, gives a single entry per CDR3 protein. In the table there are just over 30,000 distinct CDR3 sequences, around 8.6% of which are singletons. Sequencing was carried out using peripheral blood. The receptors come from an adult who had HIV and had not received antiretroviral therapy, or was an uninfected healthy control (not recorded which).

The sample holds a few counts of this clonotype. The V call is TRBV6-2 or TRBV6-3, the J call TRBJ1-1; D not resolved. V lost 3 bases to trimming and J lost 1 base, with 6 bases between them. The length of the CDR3 is 13 residues. Germline loops: CDR1 MNHEY, CDR2 SVGEGT. The CDR3 here is CASSYTQNTEAFF. The CDR3 nucleotides read TGTGCCAGCAGTTATACACAGAACACTGAAGCTTTCTTT.

This clonotype was seen a handful of times. The chain links TRBV6-5 to TRBJ1-2; D uncertain. Germline V lookup: CDR1 MNHEY, CDR2 SVGAGI. This CDR3 is built from 17 residues. V was trimmed by 2 bases and J by 6 bases, leaving 22 bases between them. CDR3: CASSYDGRKVKADGYTF. In DNA, the CDR3 is TGTGCCAGCAGTTACGATGGCAGGAAAGTGAAGGCTGATGGCTACACCTTC.

In its sample, this clonotype was seen a few times. V usage is TRBV10-3 and J usage is TRBJ1-2, with 8 bases lining up with TRBD1. V shed 5 bases and J 8 bases; nucleotides not matched to a gene: 4. CDR1 is ENHRY, CDR2 SYGVKD, per germline. The CDR3 is made up of 12 amino acids. CDR3 loop: CAISTDRDGYTF. The DNA of the CDR3 is TGTGCCATCAGTACGGACAGGGACGGCTACACCTTC.

In this sample, this clonotype turned up many times. The rearrangement joins TRBV20-1 to TRBJ1-5; 11 bases match TRBD1. The CDR3 runs to 15 residues. Trimming at V came to 6 bases and at J to 2 bases, leaving 6 bases not matched to a gene. CDR1 is DFQATT, CDR2 SNEGSKA, per germline (reference sequence). In nucleotides, the CDR3 is TGCAGTGCACTAAGGGGACAGGGGGGCAATCAGCCCCAGCATTTT. Protein sequence: CSALRGQGGNQPQHF.

This clonotype was observed a few times. The rearrangement joins TRBV4-3 to TRBJ2-1; the D gene could be TRBD1 or TRBD2 (5 bases each). The CDR3 totals 21 residues. V was clipped by 0 bases and J by 5 bases, with 29 bases between them. Germline-derived CDR1 and CDR2 are LGHNA and YSLEER. The CDR3 nucleotides are TGCGCCAGCAGCCAAGAGGTTATAGTCGGGACCCTACTAGTTATCCACAATGAGCAGTTCTTC. Translating it yields CASSQEVIVGTLLVIHNEQFF.

The chain links TRBV14 to TRBJ2-7, with TRBD2 matching 10 bases. CDR3 length: 13 residues. Germline values: CDR1 SGHDN, CDR2 FVKESK. V shed 8 bases and J 6 bases; nucleotides not matched to a gene: 7. The CDR3 sequence: CASGVAGGAEQYF. CDR3 bases: TGTGCCAGCGGCGTAGCGGGAGGTGCCGAGCAGTACTTC.

This clonotype occurred many times. V gene TRBV6-2 or TRBV6-3 combines with J gene TRBJ1-3; TRBD1 matches 9 bases. This CDR3 is built from 17 residues. Trimming removed 6 bases from V and 3 bases from J; junction bases left unmatched: 12. The germline V gene has CDR1 MNHEY and CDR2 SVGEGT. The CDR3 spells CASSHPDRGMNGNTIYF. CDR3 DNA: TGTGCCAGCAGCCACCCGGACAGGGGAATGAATGGAAACACCATATATTTT.

This clonotype was counted at least ten times. The chain employs TRBV3-1 and TRBJ2-5, with D tentatively TRBD1 or TRBD2 (6 bases each). With 1 base removed from V and 7 bases from J, the gap between germline ends came to 16 bases. The CDR3 contains 15 residues. Germline CDR1 and CDR2: LGHDT and YNNKEL (reference sequence). CDR3 in DNA: TGTGCCAGCAGCCAAGGTCGGGGGCCCGAAGTGACCCAGTACTTC. The encoded protein is CASSQGRGPEVTQYF.

This clonotype has ten or more counts. The chain has TRBV20-1 and TRBJ2-7, with TRBD2 as a possible D gene (6 bases). The germline V gene has CDR1 DFQATT and CDR2 SNEGSKA (reference sequence). The CDR3 runs 13 residues. V lost 1 base to trimming and J lost 4 bases, with 11 bases between them. CDR3 sequence: CSARAFSGYEQYF. CDR3 in DNA: TGCAGTGCTAGAGCTTTCAGCGGGTACGAGCAGTACTTC.

This clonotype showed up just a few times. The V and J genes are TRBV27 and TRBJ1-1; a weak D match, TRBD1 (5 bases). Germline CDR1 and CDR2: MNHEY and SMNVEV (reference sequence). The length of the CDR3 is 16 residues. Deletions cut 2 bases from V and 0 bases from J, with 13 bases between. The CDR3 region is CASSLRAGHMNTEAFF. The CDR3 DNA reads TGTGCCAGCAGTTTACGGGCAGGGCACATGAACACTGAAGCTTTCTTT.

This clonotype was picked up a small number of times. The V call is TRBV2, the J call TRBJ2-2; a possible D gene is TRBD1 (5 bases). The CDR3 loop spans 14 amino acids. The germline V gene encodes CDR1 SNHLY and CDR2 FYNNEI. Trimming shortened V by 4 bases and J by 9 bases, and 15 bases separated the two germline ends. CDR3 DNA: TGTGCCAGCAGTGCTAGTAGGGGATTCAGGGAGCTGTTTTTT. It codes for CASSASRGFRELFF.

The chain is built from TRBV15 and TRBJ1-5, with D uncertain. Germline-derived CDR1 and CDR2 are LNHNV and YYDKDF (reference sequence). The V end lost 0 bases, the J end lost 0 bases, and 6 bases lay between the germline ends. This CDR3 has 15 amino acids. CDR3 nucleotides: TGTGCCACCAGCAGAGATCTGGATAGCAATCAGCCCCAGCATTTT. It codes for CATSRDLDSNQPQHF.

A few counts support this clonotype. The chain uses TRBV29-1 and TRBJ2-7; D possibly corresponds to TRBD2 (6 bases). Deletions cut 7 bases from V and 2 bases from J, with 9 bases between. CDR1 and CDR2 from the germline V gene are SQVTM and ANQGSEA. There are 11 residues in the CDR3. The CDR3 spells CSAEGPYEQYF. The CDR3 region has the DNA TGCAGCGCGGAGGGCCCCTACGAGCAGTACTTC.

This clonotype was counted a few times. The chain links TRBV20-1 to TRBJ1-2, with a weak D call TRBD1 (5 bases). The CDR3 spans 13 residues. Trimming pared 0 bases from V and 8 bases from J, leaving 13 bases between. Germline CDR1 is DFQATT and CDR2 is SNEGSKA (reference sequence). CDR3 amino acids: CSARDPTGGGYTF. Here the CDR3 DNA reads TGCAGTGCTAGAGATCCCACAGGTGGAGGCTACACCTTC.

This clonotype was seen ten or more times. The rearrangement links TRBV5-1 to TRBJ2-3; D may be TRBD2 (5 bases). V was shortened by 0 bases and J by 5 bases, with 7 bases between the two germline ends. The CDR3 contains 13 residues. From germline, CDR1 is SGHRS and CDR2 YFSETQ. The CDR3 is CASSLGREDTQYF. As DNA, the CDR3 is TGCGCCAGCAGCTTGGGACGGGAAGATACGCAGTATTTT.

This chain links TRBV5-6 with TRBJ1-6; D might be TRBD1 (6 bases). This CDR3 contains 13 residues. CDR1 and CDR2 from the germline V gene are SGHDT and YYEEEE. Trimming left V 4 bases short and J 7 bases short, with 9 bases between. CDR3 amino acids: CASSSDRNSPLHF. As DNA, the CDR3 is TGTGCCAGCAGCAGCGACAGGAATTCACCCCTCCACTTT.

This clonotype was counted at least ten times. J is TRBJ2-1 and V is TRBV6-2 or TRBV6-3; 14 bases align to TRBD2. V lost 5 bases, J lost 7 bases, and 7 bases stayed unmatched. The CDR3 is 16 residues long. Germline-derived CDR1 and CDR2 are MNHEY and SVGEGT. The CDR3 spells CASSDAGTSGRNEQFF. CDR3 in DNA: TGTGCCAGCAGTGACGCCGGGACTAGCGGGAGAAATGAGCAGTTCTTC.

The CDR3 reads CASSYTPVQGARQYF. In nucleotides, the CDR3 is TGTGCCAGCAGTTACACCCCGGTCCAGGGGGCTAGGCAGTACTTC. The chain joins TRBV6-5 to TRBJ2-7; 8 bases align to TRBD1. This CDR3 contains 15 residues. From germline, CDR1 is MNHEY and CDR2 SVGAGI. The V and J ends lost 2 bases and 9 bases, in that order; junction bases with no gene match: 12.

This clonotype was seen more than once but under ten times. The chain combines TRBV27 with TRBJ2-3, with D perhaps TRBD2 (6 bases). Germline assignment: CDR1 MNHEY and CDR2 SMNVEV (reference sequence). The CDR3 sequence is 14 residues long. Trimming removed 3 bases at V and 3 bases at J, with 10 bases between. In nucleotides, the CDR3 is TGTGCCAGCAGTTTTAGCGGACGAACAGATACGCAGTATTTT. Encoded protein: CASSFSGRTDTQYF.

In DNA, the CDR3 is TGTGCCAGCAGTACCCGGGACAGTAATCAGCCCCAGCATTTT. Amino acids: CASSTRDSNQPQHF. The rearrangement uses TRBV12-3 or TRBV12-4 and TRBJ1-5; 7 positions agree with TRBD1. J gave up 4 bases and V 5 bases, and 5 bases lay outside the gene matches. CDR3 length: 14 amino acids.

The chain is built from TRBV20-1 and TRBJ2-3, with D tentatively TRBD1 or TRBD2 (5 bases each). The germline V and J ends were trimmed by 6 bases and 6 bases, with 19 bases remaining between them. Looked up from germline, CDR1 is DFQATT and CDR2 is SNEGSKA (reference sequence). The CDR3 consists of 14 residues. The CDR3 is CSALAGTKADTQYF. In DNA, the CDR3 is TGCAGTGCCCTGGCCGGGACGAAGGCCGATACGCAGTATTTT.

In this sample, this clonotype turned up a few times. The chain joins TRBV4-3 to TRBJ2-7, with 13 bases aligning to TRBD2. CDR1 LGHNA and CDR2 YSLEER come from the germline V gene. The length of the CDR3 is 15 residues. V shed 3 bases, J shed 5 bases, and the junction held 4 bases outside the gene matches. The CDR3 DNA reads as TGCGCCAGCAGCCAGACTAGCGGGGGGCCCGACGAGCAGTACTTC. Encoded protein: CASSQTSGGPDEQYF.

This sequence joins TRBV2 and TRBJ2-7; 9 bases align to TRBD1. The CDR3 is made up of 14 amino acids. Germline-derived CDR1 and CDR2 are SNHLY and FYNNEI. V trimming: 6 bases; J trimming: 3 bases; junction bases outside the gene matches: 6. The DNA for the CDR3 is TGTGCCAGCAGGGGGACAGGGATAGACTACGAGCAGTACTTC. Translation: CASRGTGIDYEQYF.

The chain links TRBV6-5 to TRBJ2-6; weak D call: TRBD1 (6 bases). Germline-derived CDR1 and CDR2 are MNHEY and SVGAGI. V was pared by 2 bases and J by 1 base, with 12 bases between. The CDR3 is 17 amino acids. This chain's CDR3 is CASSYGQSLSGANVLTF. CDR3 nucleotide sequence: TGTGCCAGCAGTTACGGACAGAGTCTGTCTGGGGCCAACGTCCTGACTTTC.

This clonotype was observed at least ten times. The chain recombines TRBV7-2 with TRBJ2-1, with 7 bases aligning to TRBD2. There are 17 residues in the CDR3. Looked up from germline, CDR1 is SGHTA and CDR2 is FQGNSA. With V trimmed by 0 bases and J by 3 bases, 8 bases remained unmatched. The CDR3: CASSLAVGGSRYNEQFF. CDR3 bases: TGTGCCAGCAGCTTAGCGGTTGGCGGGAGCCGCTACAATGAGCAGTTCTTC.

The gene calls are TRBV12-3 or TRBV12-4 and TRBJ1-2; D is undetermined. CDR3 length: 12 residues. V lost 7 bases and J lost 7, with 13 bases in between. The CDR3 nucleotides are TGTGCCAGCACCGTTGGAGGAGTTGGCTACACCTTC. Protein product: CASTVGGVGYTF.

The V and J genes are TRBV27 and TRBJ2-3; D not certain. Germline V lookup: CDR1 MNHEY, CDR2 SMNVEV (reference sequence). This CDR3 comprises 12 residues. The ends were cut back, 2 bases at V and 3 bases at J, with 3 bases in the middle. CDR3: CASSLATDTQYF. The CDR3, as DNA: TGTGCCAGCAGTTTAGCGACAGATACGCAGTATTTT.

The chain joins TRBV7-2 to TRBJ2-4; D not certain. Germline CDR1 is SGHTA and CDR2 is FQGNSA. The CDR3 sequence is 15 residues long. V dropped 0 bases and J dropped 0 bases, with 6 bases sitting between them. The CDR3 here is CASSLAPLAKNIQYF. The CDR3 DNA reads TGTGCCAGCAGCTTAGCGCCTTTAGCCAAAAACATTCAGTACTTC.

This clonotype appeared a few times. The genes are TRBV15 and TRBJ1-4; TRBD1 is a possible D gene (5 bases). Per the germline V gene, CDR1 is LNHNV and CDR2 is YYDKDF (reference sequence). There are 13 residues in the CDR3. V lost 9 bases and J 6 bases, leaving 14 bases between the germline ends. CDR3 in amino acids: CATTGWGDEKLFF. The CDR3 coding sequence is TGTGCCACGACGGGGTGGGGCGATGAAAAACTGTTTTTT.

In its sample, this clonotype ranks as medium-sized. The J gene is TRBJ2-7, the V gene TRBV20-1; D is unclear. Germline V CDR1 and CDR2: DFQATT, SNEGSKA (reference sequence). V was clipped by 6 bases and J by 4 bases, with 10 bases between them. The CDR3 is 11 residues long. The chain's CDR3 is CSAHYSYEQYF. In DNA, the CDR3 is TGCAGTGCCCATTACTCTTACGAGCAGTACTTC.

This clonotype came up many times. The rearrangement joins TRBV2 to TRBJ2-3; D tentatively reads TRBD1 or TRBD2 (5 bases each). CDR3 length: 15 residues. V lost 7 bases and J lost 0, with 14 bases in between. Germline loops: CDR1 SNHLY, CDR2 FYNNEI. CDR3 sequence: CASTKGTSSTDTQYF. The CDR3 region has the DNA TGTGCCAGCACCAAAGGGACCTCTAGCACAGATACGCAGTATTTT.